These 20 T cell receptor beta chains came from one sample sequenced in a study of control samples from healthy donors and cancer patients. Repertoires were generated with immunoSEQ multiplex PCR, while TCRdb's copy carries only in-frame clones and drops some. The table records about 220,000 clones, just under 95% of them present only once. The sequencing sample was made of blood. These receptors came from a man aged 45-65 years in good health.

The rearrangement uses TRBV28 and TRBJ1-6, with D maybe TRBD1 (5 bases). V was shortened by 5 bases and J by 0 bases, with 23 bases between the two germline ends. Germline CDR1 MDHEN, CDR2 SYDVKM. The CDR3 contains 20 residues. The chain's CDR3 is CASSPPGTDLSSSYNSPLHF. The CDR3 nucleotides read TGTGCCAGCAGTCCACCCGGGACCGACTTATCGAGCTCCTATAATTCACCCCTCCACTTT.

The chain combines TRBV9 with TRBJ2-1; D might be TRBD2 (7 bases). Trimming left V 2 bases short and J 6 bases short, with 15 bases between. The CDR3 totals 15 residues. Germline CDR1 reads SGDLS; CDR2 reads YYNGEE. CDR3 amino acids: CASSVQRGGVNEQFF. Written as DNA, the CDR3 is TGTGCCAGCAGCGTCCAGAGGGGGGGGGTCAATGAGCAGTTCTTC.

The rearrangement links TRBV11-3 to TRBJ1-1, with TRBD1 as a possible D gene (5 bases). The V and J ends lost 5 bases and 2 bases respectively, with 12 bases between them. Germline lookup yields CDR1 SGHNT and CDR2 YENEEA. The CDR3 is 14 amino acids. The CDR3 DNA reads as TGTGCCAGCAGCCAGGGACGGTCAAACACTGAAGCTTTCTTT. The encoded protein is CASSQGRSNTEAFF.

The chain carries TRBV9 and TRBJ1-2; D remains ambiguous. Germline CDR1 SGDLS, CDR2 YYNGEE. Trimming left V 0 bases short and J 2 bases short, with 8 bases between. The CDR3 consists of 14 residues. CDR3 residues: CASSVDLQNYGYTF. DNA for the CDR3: TGTGCCAGCAGCGTAGATTTACAGAACTATGGCTACACCTTC.

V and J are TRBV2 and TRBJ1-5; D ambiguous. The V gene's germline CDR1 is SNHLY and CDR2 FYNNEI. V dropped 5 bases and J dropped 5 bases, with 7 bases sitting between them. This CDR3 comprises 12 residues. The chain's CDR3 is CASSRPDQPQHF. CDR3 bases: TGTGCCAGCAGTCGCCCAGATCAGCCCCAGCATTTT.

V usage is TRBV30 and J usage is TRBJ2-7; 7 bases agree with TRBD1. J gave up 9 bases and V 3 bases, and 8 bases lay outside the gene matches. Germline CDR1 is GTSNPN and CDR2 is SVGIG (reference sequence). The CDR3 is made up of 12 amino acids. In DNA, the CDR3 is TGTGCCTGGAGCGCCGGGACAGTAGGGCAGTACTTC. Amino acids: CAWSAGTVGQYF. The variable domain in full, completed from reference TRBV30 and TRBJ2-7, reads SQTIHQWPATLVQPVGSPLSLECTVEGTSNPNLYWYRQAAGRGLQLLFYSVGIGQISSEVPQNLSASRPQDRQFILSSKKLLLSDSGFYLCAWSAGTVGQYFGPGTRLTVT.

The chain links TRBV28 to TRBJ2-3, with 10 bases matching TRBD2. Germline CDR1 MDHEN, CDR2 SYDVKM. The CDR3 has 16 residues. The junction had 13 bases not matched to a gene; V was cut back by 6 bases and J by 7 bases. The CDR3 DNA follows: TGTGCCAGCAGAACGGCTAGCGGGGGACGCAGAAATACGCAGTATTTT. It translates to CASRTASGGRRNTQYF.

The CDR3 spells CASRILGTGGEKLFF. Here the CDR3 DNA reads TGTGCCAGTAGAATTCTAGGAACAGGAGGGGAAAAACTGTTTTTT. This rearrangement joins TRBV19 to TRBJ1-4, with D possibly matching TRBD1 (5 bases). The germline CDR1 and CDR2 sequences are LNHDA and SQIVND (reference sequence). The germline V and J ends were trimmed by 6 bases and 8 bases, with 19 bases remaining between them. This CDR3 contains 15 residues.

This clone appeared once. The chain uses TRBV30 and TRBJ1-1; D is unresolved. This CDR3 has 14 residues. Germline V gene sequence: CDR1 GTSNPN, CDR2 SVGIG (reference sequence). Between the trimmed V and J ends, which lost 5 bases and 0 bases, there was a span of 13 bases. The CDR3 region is CAWGPSYMNTEAFF. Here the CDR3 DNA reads TGTGCCTGGGGACCGAGTTACATGAACACTGAAGCTTTCTTT.

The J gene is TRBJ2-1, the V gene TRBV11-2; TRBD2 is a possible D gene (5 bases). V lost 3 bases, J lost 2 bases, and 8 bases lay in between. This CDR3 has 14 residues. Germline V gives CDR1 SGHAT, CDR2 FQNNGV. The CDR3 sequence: CASSFALAYNEQFF. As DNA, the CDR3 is TGTGCCAGCAGCTTTGCACTAGCCTACAATGAGCAGTTCTTC.

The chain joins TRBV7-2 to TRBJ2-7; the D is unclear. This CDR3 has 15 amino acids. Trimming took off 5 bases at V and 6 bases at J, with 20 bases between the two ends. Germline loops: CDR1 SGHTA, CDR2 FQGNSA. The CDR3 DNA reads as TGTGCCAGCAGCCCGCACGAAACTATCCCTCTCGAGCAGTACTTC. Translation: CASSPHETIPLEQYF. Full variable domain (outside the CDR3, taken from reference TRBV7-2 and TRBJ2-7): GAGVSQSPSNKVTEKGKDVELRCDPISGHTALYWYRQSLGQGLEFLIYFQGNSAPDKSGLPSDRFSAERTGGSVSTLTIQRTQQEDSAVYLCASSPHETIPLEQYFGPGTRLTVT.

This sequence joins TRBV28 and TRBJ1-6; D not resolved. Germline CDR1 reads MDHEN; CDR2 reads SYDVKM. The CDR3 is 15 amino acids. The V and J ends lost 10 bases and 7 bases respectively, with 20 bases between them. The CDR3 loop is CATQRSDRGNSPLHF. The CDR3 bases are TGTGCCACCCAGAGAAGCGACCGAGGAAATTCACCCCTCCACTTT.

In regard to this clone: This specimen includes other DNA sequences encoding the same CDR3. As DNA, the CDR3 is TGTGCCAGCAGCTTAGGACTTAGGGAGACCCAGTACTTC. It specifies CASSLGLRETQYF. V and J are TRBV7-2 and TRBJ2-5; D remains unclear. V was clipped by 1 base and J by 5 bases, with 8 bases between them. There are 13 residues in the CDR3. Looked up from germline, CDR1 is SGHTA and CDR2 is FQGNSA.

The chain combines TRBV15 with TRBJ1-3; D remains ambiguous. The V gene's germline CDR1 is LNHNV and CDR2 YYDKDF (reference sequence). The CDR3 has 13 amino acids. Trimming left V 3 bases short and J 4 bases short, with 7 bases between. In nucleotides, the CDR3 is TGTGCCACCAGCAGCGGAGGGGGAAACACCATATATTTT. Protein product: CATSSGGGNTIYF.

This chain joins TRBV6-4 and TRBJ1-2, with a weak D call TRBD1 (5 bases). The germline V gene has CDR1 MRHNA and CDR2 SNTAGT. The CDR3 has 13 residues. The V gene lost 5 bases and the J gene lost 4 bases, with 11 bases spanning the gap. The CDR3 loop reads CASSLGGGYGYTF. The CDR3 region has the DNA TGTGCCAGCAGTTTGGGGGGTGGCTATGGCTACACCTTC.

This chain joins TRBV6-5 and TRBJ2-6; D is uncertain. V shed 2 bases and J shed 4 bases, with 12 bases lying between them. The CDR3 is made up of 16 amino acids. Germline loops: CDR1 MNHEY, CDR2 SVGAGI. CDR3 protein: CASSYGLLGGANVLTF. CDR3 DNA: TGTGCCAGCAGTTACGGGCTTCTCGGAGGGGCCAACGTCCTGACTTTC.

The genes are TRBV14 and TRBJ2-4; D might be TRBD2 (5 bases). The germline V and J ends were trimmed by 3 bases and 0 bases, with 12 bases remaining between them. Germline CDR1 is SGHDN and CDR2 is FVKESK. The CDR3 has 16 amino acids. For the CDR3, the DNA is TGTGCCAGCAGCCAGGGAGCATGGGCAGCCAAAAACATTCAGTACTTC. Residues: CASSQGAWAAKNIQYF.

This CDR3 reads CASSPGLGEQYF. As DNA, the CDR3 is TGTGCCAGCAGCCCAGGGCTGGGTGAGCAGTACTTC. This sequence joins TRBV7-8 and TRBJ2-7; the D gene is possibly TRBD1 (5 bases). Trimming removed 5 bases from V and 7 bases from J, with 12 bases in between. CDR1 and CDR2 from the germline V gene are SGHVS and FQNEAQ. This CDR3 is built from 12 residues.

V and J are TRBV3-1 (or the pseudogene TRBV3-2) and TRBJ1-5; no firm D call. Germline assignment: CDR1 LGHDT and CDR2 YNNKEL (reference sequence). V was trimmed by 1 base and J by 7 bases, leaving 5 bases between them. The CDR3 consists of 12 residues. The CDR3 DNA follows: TGTGCCAGCAGCCAAGGACGACAGCCCCAGCATTTT. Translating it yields CASSQGRQPQHF.

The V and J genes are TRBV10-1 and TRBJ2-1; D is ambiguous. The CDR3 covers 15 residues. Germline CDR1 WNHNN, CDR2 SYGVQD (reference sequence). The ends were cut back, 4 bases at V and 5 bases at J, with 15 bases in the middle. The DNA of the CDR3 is TGCGCCAGCAGTGTCTCTCCCAGGCTGAACAATGAGCAGTTCTTC. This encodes CASSVSPRLNNEQFF.